This T cell receptor (beta chain) emerged from a study of vaccination and CD4 T cells after COVID-19. Across the whole study: Convalescent individuals numbered four females and six males, two being Hispanic. Whole-study results and caveats: Researchers report that 304 of 307 vaccine-specific clones in convalescent patients proved spike mono-reactive.

Worth noting for this clonotype: Its specificity is not known.

The treatment is: approximately 11-day PBMC culture with coronavirus spike peptide pools or control peptides (ViraFEST assay). Once peptide pools had expanded antigen-specific T cells, ViraFEST sequenced TCRs. The CDR3 is made up of 14 amino acids. V was pared by 6 bases and J by 4 bases, with 9 bases of the junction left unmatched. Germline-derived CDR1 and CDR2 are DFQATT and SNEGSKA (reference sequence). Cultured CD4+ T-cell DNA underwent Oncomine TCR Beta short-read sequencing. Using its own MiXCR run on the PCR reads, TCRdb lists one record per CDR3 protein. The sample shows 15,000 or so distinct CDR3 sequences, roughly a fifth of them seen only once.

The sequence was collected from a human donor who received a COVID-19 vaccine. J is TRBJ1-2 and V is TRBV20-1, with 9 positions matching TRBD1. The sequenced sample was CD4+ T cells from blood, cultured in vitro, obtained before SARS-CoV-2 vaccination. The chain's CDR3 is CSAHADRGAYGYTF. DNA for the CDR3: TGCAGTGCCCATGCGGACAGGGGAGCCTATGGCTACACCTTC.